These 5 T cell receptor beta chains were sequenced from one sample in a study of vaccination and CD4 T cells after COVID-19. The assay that was used to sequence DNA from cultured CD4+ T cells was the Oncomine TCR Beta short-read assay. One entry per CDR3 protein results from TCRdb running MiXCR on the PCR reads. The sample has some 15,000 distinct CDR3 sequences, roughly 61% seen once. Treatment defined: roughly 11-day PBMC culture with coronavirus spike peptide pools or control peptides (ViraFEST assay). Antigen specificity for these receptors is unknown. Material: CD4+ T cells from blood, cultured in vitro. Receptors originate from a human donor who had recovered from COVID-19.

The chain couples TRBV14 to TRBJ1-1; D is uncertain. Germline-derived CDR1 and CDR2 are SGHDN and FVKESK. CDR3 size: 12 residues. V lost 2 bases and J 4 bases, leaving 5 bases between the germline ends. CDR3 bases: TGTGCCAGCAGCCAACAAAGCACTGAAGCTTTCTTT. It translates to CASSQQSTEAFF.

The chain employs TRBV19 and TRBJ2-1, with 12 bases fitting TRBD2. Germline V lookup: CDR1 LNHDA, CDR2 SQIVND (reference sequence). The CDR3 consists of 15 residues. V shed 6 bases and J 6 bases; nucleotides not matched to a gene: 6. CDR3 nucleotides: TGTGCCAGTAGCAACCTAGCGGGGGGGCGCAATGAGCAGTTCTTC. Amino acid sequence: CASSNLAGGRNEQFF.

The chain combines TRBV7-2 with TRBJ1-6; D is ambiguous. This CDR3 has 16 amino acids. Per the germline V gene, CDR1 is SGHTA and CDR2 is FQGNSA. V was trimmed by 3 bases and J by 7 bases, leaving 16 bases between them. CDR3 loop: CASSFGRREANSPLHF. The CDR3 bases are TGTGCCAGCAGCTTCGGTCGGCGAGAGGCCAATTCACCCCTCCACTTT.

This clonotype has just one count. The germline gene is not matched at one end of the junction; a read error may be the cause. The chain has TRBV20-1 and TRBJ1-3; D possibly corresponds to TRBD1 (5 bases). From germline, CDR1 is DFQATT and CDR2 SNEGSKA (reference sequence). The CDR3 runs 14 residues. The CDR3 reads CGARWDLSGNTIYF. In nucleotides, the CDR3 is TGCGGTGCTAGATGGGACCTCTCTGGAAACACCATATATTTT.

This chain joins TRBV18 and TRBJ2-3, with 10 bases matching TRBD2. The CDR3 sequence is 16 residues long. V trimming: 0 bases; J trimming: 1 base; junction bases outside the gene matches: 1. Germline CDR1 reads KGHSH; CDR2 reads LQKENI. In DNA, the CDR3 is TGTGCCAGCTCACCACCCCTAGCGGGGGGCACAGATACGCAGTATTTT. As protein: CASSPPLAGGTDTQYF.